This TCR beta chain originates from a study of T cells and copy number aberrations in small-cell lung cancer (dated by TCRdb to the early 2020s). With regard to the full study: TCR repertoire sequencing was paired with whole-exome sequencing of the same tumor regions to relate T cell metrics to mutations and copy number aberrations. Tumor TCR data were available for 16 to 20 patients, and TCR data from both tumor and normal tissue were available for some 15 patients. Summary of the overall study and its limitations: Tumors had lower T-cell density, richness and clonality than adjacent lung tissue, but the difference in density was not significant. The study was limited by a small sample size because surgical resection is uncommon in small-cell lung cancer, and the findings require validation. All specimens were formalin-fixed paraffin-embedded tissue, which is known to introduce sequencing artifacts.

This clone was observed once. No antigen is known for it. It has no much larger one-base neighbor in the sample; base qualities were not kept. The germline V gene provides CDR1 SGHRS and CDR2 YFSETQ. The junction shows trimming of 2 bases on V and 1 base on J, plus 10 bases between the germline ends. Spanning cysteine to phenylalanine, the CDR3 consists of 15 amino acids. Only CDR3 DNA remains: 45 bases, in frame from the first base. The immunoSEQ hsTCRB Kit was used with multiplexed V- and J-gene primers to amplify TCR-beta CDR3 regions from genomic DNA. Unique DNA barcodes were added in a second PCR, and the samples were pooled together with one negative control and one positive control. Sequencing of the pooled TCR-beta libraries was performed on an Illumina MiSeq using a 150-cycle paired-end protocol. In the authors' own workflow: Raw sequencing data were processed by Adaptive Biotechnologies into a report containing normalized, annotated TCR-beta repertoires. T-cell density was computed as TCR-beta templates normalized to usable DNA, which was estimated by amplifying housekeeping genes. Clonality was defined as 1 minus Pielou's evenness, while richness was a count of unique rearrangements. TCRdb took this table from immuneACCESS and kept in-frame rearrangements with V and J called. Such tables lack part of the clones; where checked against another copy, unresolved V genes explain under half of the gap, and the rest is unexplained. That table furnishes V, J and clone size, whereas the DNA furnished D and trimming. Across this sample there are some 10,000 clones, with about 80% seen only once. 25% to 35% of the sample lies in the top ten.

The donors were limited-stage small-cell lung cancer patients who had surgical resection in Hangzhou, China, between about 2008 and 2020. All donors were treated with upfront surgery without preoperative chemotherapy or radiotherapy, and immunotherapy was not given to any donor before or after surgery. Each of the roughly 20 patients in the sequenced cohort was a smoker or a heavy second-hand smoker. Adjacent normal lung tissue was taken at least 2 cm away from the tumor margin, and two pathologists confirmed morphologically that the tissue was free of malignant cells. To characterize heterogeneity of the T cell repertoire, the study applied multi-region TCR-beta sequencing to resected limited-stage small-cell lung cancers and to tumor-adjacent lung tissue. Genomic DNA was extracted from FFPE tissue using the AllPrep DNA/RNA FFPE Kit (Qiagen).

This sequence originates from a man in his fifties or sixties with small cell lung cancer. The sample taken for sequencing was normal tissue next to the tumor. The rearrangement joined TRBV5-1 to TRBJ2-1; TRBD2 is possibly the D segment (6 matching bases). This receptor carries the CDR3 CASSFGGYSYNEQFF. The nucleotide sequence reads as follows: TGCGCCAGCAGCTTCGGAGGGTATTCCTACAATGAGCAGTTCTTC.